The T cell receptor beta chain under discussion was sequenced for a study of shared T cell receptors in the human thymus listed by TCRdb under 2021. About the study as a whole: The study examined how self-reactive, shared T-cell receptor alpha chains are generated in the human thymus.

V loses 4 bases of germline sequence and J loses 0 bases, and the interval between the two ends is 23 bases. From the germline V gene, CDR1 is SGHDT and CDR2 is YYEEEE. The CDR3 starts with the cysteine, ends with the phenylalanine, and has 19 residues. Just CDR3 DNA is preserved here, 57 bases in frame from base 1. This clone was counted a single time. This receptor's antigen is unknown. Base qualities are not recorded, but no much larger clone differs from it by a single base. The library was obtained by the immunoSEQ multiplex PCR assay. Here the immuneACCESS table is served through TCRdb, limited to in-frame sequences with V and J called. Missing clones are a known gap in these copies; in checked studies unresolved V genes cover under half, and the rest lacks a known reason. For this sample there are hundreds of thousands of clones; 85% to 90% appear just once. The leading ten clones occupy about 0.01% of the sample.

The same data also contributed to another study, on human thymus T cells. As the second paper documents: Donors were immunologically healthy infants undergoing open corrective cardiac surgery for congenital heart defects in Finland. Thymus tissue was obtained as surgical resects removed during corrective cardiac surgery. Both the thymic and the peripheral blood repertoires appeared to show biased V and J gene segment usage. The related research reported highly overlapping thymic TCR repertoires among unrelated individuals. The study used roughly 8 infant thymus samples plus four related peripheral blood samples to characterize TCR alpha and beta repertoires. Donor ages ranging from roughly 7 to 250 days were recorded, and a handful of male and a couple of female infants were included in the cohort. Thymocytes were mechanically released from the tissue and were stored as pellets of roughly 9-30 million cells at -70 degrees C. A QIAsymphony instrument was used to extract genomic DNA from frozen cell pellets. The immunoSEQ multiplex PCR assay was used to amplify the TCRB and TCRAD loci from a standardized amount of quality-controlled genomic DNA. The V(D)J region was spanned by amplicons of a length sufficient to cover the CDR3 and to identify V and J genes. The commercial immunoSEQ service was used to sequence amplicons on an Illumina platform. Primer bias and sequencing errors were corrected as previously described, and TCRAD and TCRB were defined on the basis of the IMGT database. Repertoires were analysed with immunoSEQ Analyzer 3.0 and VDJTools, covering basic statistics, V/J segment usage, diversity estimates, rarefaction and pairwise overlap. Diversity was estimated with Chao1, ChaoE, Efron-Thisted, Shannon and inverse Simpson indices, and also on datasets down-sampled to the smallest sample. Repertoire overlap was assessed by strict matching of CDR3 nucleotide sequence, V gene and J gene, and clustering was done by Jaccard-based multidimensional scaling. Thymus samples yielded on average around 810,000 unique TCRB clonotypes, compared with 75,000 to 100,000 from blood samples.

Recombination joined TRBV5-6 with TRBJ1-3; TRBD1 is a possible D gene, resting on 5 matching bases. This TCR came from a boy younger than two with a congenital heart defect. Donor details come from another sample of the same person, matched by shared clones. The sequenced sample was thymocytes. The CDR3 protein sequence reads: CASSGVGPLPRSSGNTIYF. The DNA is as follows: TGTGCCAGCAGCGGCGTGGGGCCGTTGCCTCGTAGCTCTGGAAACACCATATATTTT. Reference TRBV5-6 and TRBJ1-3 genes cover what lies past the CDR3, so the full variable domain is DAGVTQSPTHLIKTRGQQVTLRCSPKSGHDTVSWYQQALGQGPQFIFQYYEEEERQRGNFPDRFSGHQFPNYSSELNVNALLLGDSALYLCASSGVGPLPRSSGNTIYFGEGSWLTVV.